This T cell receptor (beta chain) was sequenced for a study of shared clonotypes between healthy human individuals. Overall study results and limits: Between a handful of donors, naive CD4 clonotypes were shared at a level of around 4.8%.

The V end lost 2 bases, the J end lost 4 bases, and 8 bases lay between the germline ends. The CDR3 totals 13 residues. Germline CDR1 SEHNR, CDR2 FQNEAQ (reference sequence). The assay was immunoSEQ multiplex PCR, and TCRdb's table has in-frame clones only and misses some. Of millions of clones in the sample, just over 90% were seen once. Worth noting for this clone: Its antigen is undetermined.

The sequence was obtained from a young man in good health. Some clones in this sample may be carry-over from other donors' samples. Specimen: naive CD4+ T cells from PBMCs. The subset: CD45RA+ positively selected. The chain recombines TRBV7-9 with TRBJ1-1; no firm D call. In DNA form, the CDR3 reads TGTGCCAGCAGCTTACTGGGGAGCACTGAAGCTTTCTTT. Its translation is CASSLLGSTEAFF.